The clone carrying this T cell receptor beta chain occurred a few times. The antigen is unknown. This entry belongs to a study of Ad26.COV2.S vaccination and SARS-CoV-2 variants. Looking at the study overall: Each vaccinee took Ad26.COV2.S intramuscularly, once or twice 56 days apart.

The CDR3 runs to 15 residues. V lost 2 bases and J lost 5; bases outside the gene matches: 3. From germline, CDR1 is MNHNS and CDR2 SASEGT. Study-level results: Substantial response breadth was reportedly seen for spike-specific CD8+ and CD4+ T cells after vaccination. There was a possibility that the TCR breadth and depth analyses underestimated total T cell responses.

Treatment indicated: roughly 18 received Ad26.COV2.S at low or high dose, single or two shots; several received placebo; per-sample allocation not given. The samples were gathered on day 63 after the first injection of vaccine or placebo. The table came from immunoSEQ multiplex PCR; TCRdb's copy has only in-frame clones and leaves some out. The sample includes 350,000 to 500,000 clones, around 90% of them seen just once. This sequence was found in a person aged 18-65 years who received the Ad26.COV2.S COVID-19 vaccine or a placebo. The gene calls are TRBV6-1 and TRBJ2-2; the match to TRBD1 covers 9 bases. The sequenced sample was peripheral blood, obtained in a trial of Ad26.COV2.S vaccine versus placebo. CDR3 sequence (DNA): TGTGCCAGCAGTGAAATGACAGGGGGTACCGGGGAGCTGTTTTTT. This encodes CASSEMTGGTGELFF.